This T cell receptor beta chain stems from a study of cytomegalovirus exposure and HLA in healthy donors (dated by TCRdb to 2015 to 2018). A note on the overall study: According to a later analysis, the roughly 130 validation repertoires were produced on the same platform as the roughly 700 repertoires of the first cohort. The study aimed to test whether cataloging public T cell receptors could reveal signatures of past pathogen exposure. Besides the first cohort of hundreds of subjects, a separate validation cohort made up of some 110 different subjects was used. High-throughput TCR immunosequencing, statistical association of individual TCRs with disease status, and machine learning were combined to predict cytomegalovirus infection status.

Library creation used the immunoSEQ multiplex PCR assay. In the original analysis: A statistical classification framework was developed to diagnose cytomegalovirus status using the catalog of TCR beta chain sequences. TCRdb took over this immuneACCESS table, retaining in-frame rearrangements with V and J assigned. Such tables are incomplete; in checked studies, under half of the missing clones stem from an unresolved V gene, and the remainder is unexplained. V and J calls and clone size are as listed in that table; D and trimming were resolved from the DNA. Recorded for this sample are about 400,000 clones; 86% of them occurred a single time. The ten largest clonotypes hold 0.65% to 0.95% of the sample. V is cut back by 0 bases and J by 5 bases, with 4 bases in the junction unmatched. Spanning cysteine to phenylalanine, the CDR3 consists of 15 amino acids. Only CDR3 DNA is held: 45 bases, read in frame from base 1. Per the germline V gene (reference sequence), SGHKS is the CDR1 and YYEKEE is the CDR2.

Broad study findings and their caveats: The authors suggested that the approach could potentially be extended to other disease states and immunological phenotypes. Most TCR sequences were observed very rarely across donors, whereas some public TCRs were present in many individuals. A total of roughly 160 TCR beta chains were listed by the study as associated with cytomegalovirus. A few of the identified cytomegalovirus-associated TCR beta chains were confirmed in vitro to be specific for cytomegalovirus antigens. Of the cluster scores, 85% to 95% were above 0 in a later analysis, which found that TCRs clustered in the first cohort also tended to co-occur in the 120 validation repertoires. The validation cohort had no HLA typing available for a later analysis, so co-occurrence within that cohort was assessed over all 120 or so repertoires. The classifier was reported to diagnose cytomegalovirus status with high specificity and sensitivity in both the original and validation cohorts.

The donors belonged to the validation cohort of approximately 130 subjects, which was separate from the approximately 660-subject first cohort. Concerning this clone: Its antigen target is currently unknown. No base quality values were provided; no much bigger clone lies one nucleotide off.

The clonotype comes from a woman aged 18-29 years in good health and CMV-seronegative. Material for sequencing was PBMCs. The receptor chain draws on TRBV5-5 and TRBJ2-7, and TRBD2 aligns with 11 junction nucleotides. The sequenced DNA is TGTGCCAGCAGCTTGGTAGCGGGAGGGCCTCACGAGCAGTACTTC. This translates into CASSLVAGGPHEQYF.